The 27 T cell receptor beta chains given below trace back to one sample, sequenced in a study of shared clonotypes between healthy human individuals. TCRdb's copy holds only in-frame clones and misses some; the assay was immunoSEQ multiplex PCR. The data contain about 380,000 clones, around 96% of them singletons. Sequenced: memory CD8+ T cells sorted from blood. The sample's subset: CD45RO+ cells pooled with CCR7-negative TemRA cells. The receptors shown here come from a man aged 25 to 45 in good health.

The chain has TRBV29-1 and TRBJ2-3, with no clear D. V was shortened by 7 bases and J by 4 bases, with 9 bases between the two germline ends. The CDR3 length is 11 residues. Per germline, CDR1 SQVTM and CDR2 ANQGSEA. Here the CDR3 reads CSGYVADTQYF. In DNA, the CDR3 is TGCAGCGGATACGTGGCAGATACGCAGTATTTT.

V usage is TRBV5-1 and J usage is TRBJ2-7; 7 bases map to TRBD1. Trimming removed 3 bases from V and 5 bases from J; junction bases left unmatched: 5. In germline, CDR1 is SGHRS, CDR2 YFSETQ. The length of the CDR3 is 13 residues. The CDR3 spells CASSSTGRDEQYF. CDR3 sequence (DNA): TGCGCCAGCAGCTCGACAGGGCGGGACGAGCAGTACTTC.

The V gene is TRBV4-1, the J gene TRBJ2-1; a weak D match, TRBD2 (5 bases). This CDR3 comprises 15 residues. The germline V gene encodes CDR1 MGHRA and CDR2 YSYEKL. The V and J ends lost 0 bases and 4 bases respectively, with 10 bases between them. The CDR3 DNA sequence: TGCGCCAGCAGCCAAGAACTAGTATCATACAATGAGCAGTTCTTC. It yields the protein CASSQELVSYNEQFF.

On this clone itself: The conserved phenylalanine or tryptophan is not found at the CDR3 terminus, so this likely reflects a read error. The chain couples TRBV6-4 to TRBJ1-6; D might be TRBD1 (6 bases). The CDR3 runs to 15 residues. Germline values: CDR1 MRHNA, CDR2 SNTAGT. The V end was cut by 1 base, the J end by 9 bases, with 13 bases between. The CDR3 loop reads CASSDLQGKSSPLHL. In nucleotides, the CDR3 is TGTGCCAGCAGTGACTTACAGGGTAAGAGTTCACCCCTCCACCTT.

The chain has TRBV5-4 and TRBJ2-7; 7 nucleotides line up with TRBD2. V lost 3 bases to trimming and J lost 0 bases; unmatched junction nucleotides: 9. Germline V gives CDR1 SGHNT, CDR2 YYREEE (reference sequence). The CDR3 length is 16 residues. The CDR3 reads CASSSLAGRRSYEQYF. CDR3 in DNA: TGTGCCAGCAGCTCTTTAGCGGGCCGGCGCTCCTACGAGCAGTACTTC.

The rearrangement uses TRBV28 and TRBJ2-7; maybe TRBD1 (7 bases). Germline CDR1 and CDR2: MDHEN and SYDVKM. The CDR3 loop spans 14 amino acids. V was cut by 2 bases and J by 6 bases, with 14 bases left in between. DNA for the CDR3: TGTGCCAGCAGTTTAAGACCCCAGGGGGGCGAGCAGTACTTC. Its protein product is CASSLRPQGGEQYF.

The chain uses TRBV28 and TRBJ2-7; tentative D call: TRBD2 (6 bases). CDR1 MDHEN and CDR2 SYDVKM come from the germline V gene. Trimming left V 10 bases short and J 3 bases short, with 16 bases between. The CDR3 has 13 amino acids. This CDR3 is CAISEGPHYEQYF. For the CDR3, the DNA is TGTGCCATCTCGGAGGGCCCCCACTACGAGCAGTACTTC.

This chain uses TRBV2 with TRBJ2-7, with TRBD2 matching over 12 bases. J lost 5 bases, V lost 10 bases, and 6 bases had no gene match. This CDR3 has 13 residues. Germline V lookup: CDR1 SNHLY, CDR2 FYNNEI. DNA for the CDR3: TGTGCCACCCGACTAGCGGGAGACCACGAGCAGTACTTC. Amino acid sequence: CATRLAGDHEQYF.

The V gene is TRBV6-1, the J gene TRBJ1-4; unclear D gene. CDR1 MNHNS and CDR2 SASEGT come from the germline V gene. This CDR3 is 15 amino acids long. The ends were cut back, 7 bases at V and 0 bases at J, with 12 bases in the middle. The CDR3 nucleotides read TGTGCCAGCATCCCGGGCCCCGCAACTAATGAAAAACTGTTTTTT. Protein sequence: CASIPGPATNEKLFF.

The V gene is TRBV27, the J gene TRBJ2-3; no clear D. CDR3 length: 14 residues. Trimming shortened V by 2 bases and J by 3 bases, and 9 bases separated the two germline ends. Germline V gene data show CDR1 as MNHEY and CDR2 as SMNVEV (reference sequence). CDR3 in amino acids: CASSLGQVTDTQYF. CDR3 sequence (DNA): TGTGCCAGCAGTTTAGGCCAGGTGACAGATACGCAGTATTTT.

Worth noting for this clone: A read error may account for a junction end that differs from germline. This chain uses TRBV6-1 with TRBJ1-4; tentatively, D is TRBD1 (6 bases). CDR3 length: 12 amino acids. Germline CDR1 MNHNS, CDR2 SASEGT. The CDR3 DNA reads TGTGCCAGCAGTGAAGAGTTGCGGGGGGCGGTTTTT. It encodes CASSEELRGAVF.

This chain connects TRBV30 to TRBJ1-2, with TRBD1 identical over 7 bases. The CDR3 is 14 amino acids. Germline lookup yields CDR1 GTSNPN and CDR2 SVGIG (reference sequence). V lost 1 base and J lost 7; bases outside the gene matches: 9. CDR3 bases: TGTGCCTGGAGTGCCGACAGGGTAGACACTGGCTACACCTTC. Translated, it gives CAWSADRVDTGYTF.

The chain joins TRBV5-6 to TRBJ2-1; D is unclear. V was trimmed by 2 bases and J by 6 bases, leaving 12 bases between them. The CDR3 runs to 14 residues. CDR1 and CDR2 from the germline V gene are SGHDT and YYEEEE. This CDR3 reads CASSFLARVNEQFF. CDR3 bases: TGTGCCAGCAGCTTTTTGGCTAGAGTCAATGAGCAGTTCTTC.

The rearrangement uses TRBV18 and TRBJ2-2; 11 bases are a match to TRBD2. V was pared by 5 bases and J by 1 base, with 0 bases of the junction left unmatched. Germline values: CDR1 KGHSH, CDR2 LQKENI. The CDR3 runs 15 residues. The CDR3 region has the DNA TGTGCCAGCTCAGGACTAGCGGGGAACACCGGGGAGCTGTTTTTT. Protein sequence: CASSGLAGNTGELFF.

The V call is TRBV25-1, the J call TRBJ2-3; D unresolved. Germline V gene sequence: CDR1 MGHDK, CDR2 SYGVNS. The length of the CDR3 is 13 residues. Trimming removed 3 bases at V and 0 bases at J, with 4 bases between. The CDR3 spells CASSEYSTDTQYF. CDR3 DNA: TGTGCCAGCAGTGAGTACAGCACAGATACGCAGTATTTT.

Regarding this clone: The same CDR3 also results from other DNA sequences found in this sample. This sequence joins TRBV29-1 and TRBJ2-7; 10 positions agree with TRBD1. This CDR3 contains 12 residues. CDR1 is SQVTM, CDR2 ANQGSEA, per germline. The J segment lost 3 bases and the V segment lost 4 bases, leaving 0 bases of the junction unmatched. The CDR3 bases are TGCAGCGTTGGGACAGGGGGCTACGAGCAGTACTTC. It translates to CSVGTGGYEQYF.

The chain carries TRBV4-1 and TRBJ1-2; D remains unclear. The germline V and J ends were trimmed by 0 bases and 1 base, with 3 bases remaining between them. This CDR3 is 13 amino acids long. CDR1 and CDR2 (germline): MGHRA, YSYEKL. CDR3 sequence (DNA): TGCGCCAGCAGCCAAGATCATAACTATGGCTACACCTTC. Protein product: CASSQDHNYGYTF.

The chain employs TRBV9 and TRBJ2-3, with D unresolved. Germline V gene lookup returns CDR1 SGDLS and CDR2 YYNGEE. CDR3 size: 14 residues. Trimming shortened V by 5 bases and J by 4 bases, and 14 bases separated the two germline ends. CDR3 residues: CASRKRIRSDTQYF. DNA of the CDR3: TGTGCCAGCAGGAAGCGTATTCGTTCAGATACGCAGTATTTT.

V usage is TRBV5-1 and J usage is TRBJ2-5, with D possibly being TRBD2 (6 bases). Germline loops: CDR1 SGHRS, CDR2 YFSETQ. The CDR3 covers 15 residues. V shed 1 base and J shed 4 bases, with 14 bases lying between them. CDR3 DNA: TGCGCCAGCAGCTTGTCCCGAAGGCGGGGAGAGACCCAGTACTTC. It encodes CASSLSRRRGETQYF. Together with reference TRBV5-1 and TRBJ2-5, the CDR3 gives the full variable domain: KAGVTQTPRYLIKTRGQQVTLSCSPISGHRSVSWYQQTPGQGLQFLFEYFSETQRNKGNFPGRFSGRQFSNSRSEMNVSTLELGDSALYLCASSLSRRRGETQYFGPGTRLLVL.

Worth noting for this clone: It is unclear where the CDR3 begins or ends on the DNA, so no DNA is shown, and the CDR3 is as TCRdb lists it. CDR3 residues: CASSEYYVGPNTGELFF. The chain uses TRBV25-1 and TRBJ2-2. The CDR3 length is 17 residues, termini included. Germline-derived CDR1 and CDR2 are MGHDK and SYGVNS.

The chain links TRBV29-1 to TRBJ2-3, with 7 bases fitting TRBD2. This CDR3 has 13 residues. CDR1 is SQVTM, CDR2 ANQGSEA, per germline. J lost 2 bases, V lost 3 bases, and 2 bases had no gene match. In DNA form, the CDR3 reads TGCAGCGTTGACGGGAGGAACACAGATACGCAGTATTTT. Translation gives CSVDGRNTDTQYF.

The chain couples TRBV5-4 to TRBJ2-3; D is possibly TRBD2 (6 bases). V was clipped by 7 bases and J by 5 bases, with 20 bases between them. The germline V gene encodes CDR1 SGHNT and CDR2 YYREEE (reference sequence). The CDR3 has 15 residues. The CDR3 DNA follows: TGTGCCAGCCACCTTACGGGGCCCGGGAGAGATACGCAGTATTTT. It is translated as CASHLTGPGRDTQYF.

The rearrangement links TRBV30 to TRBJ2-5; 9 bases align to TRBD1. V trimming: 2 bases; J trimming: 3 bases; junction bases outside the gene matches: 4. From germline, CDR1 is GTSNPN and CDR2 SVGIG (reference sequence). This CDR3 spans 14 amino acids. This chain's CDR3 is CAWSSTGGEETQYF. CDR3 bases: TGTGCCTGGAGTTCGACAGGGGGGGAAGAGACCCAGTACTTC.

This clone is a singleton in its sample. The chain couples TRBV6-6 to TRBJ1-5; the D is unclear. Germline V lookup: CDR1 MNHNY, CDR2 SVGAGI (reference sequence). Trimming left V 0 bases short and J 6 bases short, with 12 bases between. The length of the CDR3 is 15 residues. The CDR3 sequence is CASSYSALAGQPQHF. The CDR3 nucleotides read TGTGCCAGCAGTTACTCGGCACTAGCGGGTCAGCCCCAGCATTTT.

V and J are TRBV5-4 and TRBJ2-3, with 9 positions matching TRBD2. CDR3 size: 18 residues. Losses at the gene ends were 4 bases for V and 5 bases for J; bases not matched to a gene: 17. CDR1 and CDR2 (germline): SGHNT, YYREEE (reference sequence). CDR3 DNA sequence: TGTGCCAGCAGCCGTAGCGGGAGAGGTCAAATAAGTGGAGATACGCAGTATTTT. Protein product: CASSRSGRGQISGDTQYF.

The V and J genes are TRBV5-4 and TRBJ2-6, with TRBD2 matching over 8 bases. The germline CDR1 and CDR2 sequences are SGHNT and YYREEE (reference sequence). The CDR3 is 16 residues long. V shed 3 bases, J shed 0 bases, and the junction held 2 bases outside the gene matches. The CDR3 nucleotides are TGTGCCAGCAGCTCCGGGACTAGCTCTGGGGCCAACGTCCTGACTTTC. As protein: CASSSGTSSGANVLTF.

As regards this clone: Other DNA sequences in the same sample also yield this CDR3. The DNA of the CDR3 is TGTGCCAGCAGCTTAGCTAGCACAGATACGCAGTATTTT. Amino acid sequence: CASSLASTDTQYF. The V call is TRBV7-9, the J call TRBJ2-3, with no clear D. CDR3 length: 13 residues. V dropped 0 bases and J dropped 0 bases, with 1 base sitting between them. The V gene's germline CDR1 is SEHNR and CDR2 FQNEAQ (reference sequence).